A selection of T cell receptor beta chains follows, all from one sample in a study of CD8 T cells in ankylosing spondylitis. TCRdb passed the 5' RACE reads through MiXCR, listing each CDR3 protein once. The sample includes 250,000 to 350,000 distinct CDR3 sequences, about a fifth seen only once; the top ten take about 4%. The specimen was blood, either unsorted or a sorted T cell fraction (not recorded which). These receptors were taken from a female donor with ankylosing spondylitis or in good health (not recorded which). Both conserved end residues are part of each CDR3. The order of the fields is J gene, V gene, clone size, CDR3 length, CDR3 protein. Clone size is stated in some rows and not others, as once, few, many or a class when expanded.

TRBJ1-2	TRBV28	NA	13	CASSFWETRGYTF
TRBJ2-1	TRBV7-2	NA	14	CASSLEGAGNEQFF
TRBJ2-1	TRBV6-1	NA	14	CASSAQGRYNEQFF
TRBJ2-4	TRBV6-2/TRBV6-3	NA	19	CASSADSARSPTSLNIQYF
TRBJ2-3	TRBV11-2	NA	14	CASSLEGGPHTQYF
TRBJ1-4	TRBV6-5	few	12	CASSRRGEKLFF
TRBJ2-2	TRBV6-5	NA	17	CASSYGNRGADTGELFF
TRBJ2-1	TRBV6-2/TRBV6-3	NA	12	CASRTGDNEQFF
TRBJ2-7	TRBV24-1	NA	13	CATSQGPLYEQYF
TRBJ1-5	TRBV12-3/TRBV12-4	NA	16	CASSLHSSWENQPQHF
TRBJ1-2	TRBV7-8	few	14	CASSPWLGDYGYTF
TRBJ1-6	TRBV2	NA	17	CASSNRNQSSYNSPLHF
TRBJ1-2	TRBV7-2	NA	15	CASSPGGVANYGYTF
TRBJ1-2	TRBV12-3/TRBV12-4	many	14	CASRPGQGRYGYTF
TRBJ2-1	TRBV5-6	NA	13	CASSLRGWNEQFF
TRBJ2-1	TRBV2	NA	15	CASSGSSGRGDEQFF
TRBJ2-7	TRBV5-1	NA	15	CASSAGTLGGAEQYF
TRBJ2-5	TRBV12-3/TRBV12-4	few	14	CASSPTDRPGTQYF
TRBJ2-1	TRBV6-4	NA	14	CASSESQGNNEQFF
TRBJ2-2	TRBV6-6	few	16	CASSTSGGGGTGELFF
TRBJ2-2	TRBV20-1	many	15	CSAYRLAGSDGELFF
TRBJ1-5	TRBV20-1	few	13	CNSGGVGNQPQHF
TRBJ1-1	TRBV20-1	NA	10	CSAKGLEAFF
TRBJ2-3	TRBV20-1	NA	16	CSAQRPGLAGVDTQYF
TRBJ2-1	TRBV20-1	many	13	CSAWAGGRNEQFF
TRBJ2-1	TRBV7-9	NA	14	CASSLVPSFNEQFF
TRBJ2-6	TRBV20-1	few	14	CSARGITGANVLTF
TRBJ2-1	TRBV6-5	NA	16	CASSRSTSGRIGEQFF
TRBJ1-1	TRBV12-5	NA	15	CASGKDRPGGTEAFF
TRBJ2-1	TRBV12-3/TRBV12-4	many	13	CASSNTGYNEQFF
TRBJ2-3	TRBV5-6	NA	14	CASSLGVTADTQYF
TRBJ1-5	TRBV20-1	NA	14	CSTSTGLSDQPQHF
TRBJ2-5	TRBV28	NA	12	CALGVTQETQYF
TRBJ2-5	TRBV7-6	NA	14	CASSPLGPQETQYF
TRBJ2-1	TRBV9	NA	20	CASSRPLNSGRSSSYNEQFF